This T cell receptor (beta chain) was sequenced during a study of blood T cell repertoires in COVID-19. Whole-study context: Recovered Cohort 3 donors showed two negative PCRs, clearance, or symptom resolution. The analysed material was cDNA or gDNA that came from T cells, B-cell-depleted T cells, or PBMCs.

Participants were aged roughly 18 to 90 years, lived in over 20 US areas, and enrolled virtually. Donors were grouped by their self-reported clinical history. Produced via immunoSEQ multiplex PCR; TCRdb's table is partial and in-frame only. The data show approximately 190,000 clones, 86% seen once. Germline assignment: CDR1 LNHDA and CDR2 SQIVND (reference sequence). Trimming pared 9 bases from V and 2 bases from J, leaving 16 bases between. CDR3 size: 15 residues. The source is a woman aged 40-49 years in a cohort exposed to, infected with or recovered from COVID-19 (not recorded which). V and J are TRBV19 and TRBJ1-4; tentative D call: TRBD1 (6 bases). Material: PBMCs or T cells enriched from blood (not recorded which). CDR3 in DNA: TGTGCCAGCGGTACCTACAGGGAGACTAATGAAAAACTGTTTTTT. Its translation: CASGTYRETNEKLFF.